One sample yielded the 8 T cell receptor beta chains listed below, sequenced in a study of early stage breast cancer tumors. TCRdb's copy holds only in-frame clones and misses some; the assay was immunoSEQ multiplex PCR. The sample has fewer than 80,000 clones; 75% to 90% are singletons. Sequenced: blood. These receptors were collected from a person in their forties with breast cancer.

The rearrangement links TRBV7-9 to TRBJ2-3; D unclear. Germline assignment: CDR1 SEHNR and CDR2 FQNEAQ (reference sequence). Trimming stripped 2 bases from V and 4 bases from J, with 7 bases between. There are 13 residues in the CDR3. The CDR3 DNA reads as TGTGCCAGCAGCTTAAACGTAGCAGATACGCAGTATTTT. Translated: CASSLNVADTQYF.

This rearrangement joins TRBV28 to TRBJ2-3; 10 nucleotides align to TRBD1. In germline, CDR1 is MDHEN, CDR2 SYDVKM. Trimming at V came to 4 bases and at J to 3 bases, leaving 4 bases not matched to a gene. The CDR3 sequence is 15 residues long. CDR3 in amino acids: CASSSGTGVTDTQYF. In DNA form, the CDR3 reads TGTGCCAGCAGTTCAGGGACAGGGGTAACAGATACGCAGTATTTT.

In this sample, this clone turned up a few times. This chain uses TRBV12-5 with TRBJ2-7; D unresolved. Germline V CDR1 and CDR2: LGHNT, FRNRAP. The CDR3 totals 8 residues. The CDR3 DNA reads as TGTGGGGAAAGGGAGCAGTACTTC. As protein: CGEREQYF.

The V call is TRBV19, the J call TRBJ2-2; D unresolved. With 3 bases removed from V and 4 bases from J, the gap between germline ends came to 9 bases. CDR3 length: 14 residues. The germline CDR1 and CDR2 sequences are LNHDA and SQIVND (reference sequence). The CDR3 is CASSMAIPTGELFF. Written as DNA, the CDR3 is TGTGCCAGTAGTATGGCCATACCCACCGGGGAGCTGTTTTTT.

This clone has just one count. The genes are TRBV27 and TRBJ2-3; D remains unclear. Per the germline V gene, CDR1 is MNHEY and CDR2 is SMNVEV (reference sequence). This CDR3 comprises 13 residues. Trimming cost V 4 bases and J 0 bases, with 5 bases left between them. The CDR3 sequence is CASSYHSTDTQYF. In DNA form, the CDR3 reads TGTGCCAGCAGTTACCATAGCACAGATACGCAGTATTTT.

The gene calls are TRBV19 and TRBJ1-1; D is uncertain. Germline V CDR1 and CDR2: LNHDA, SQIVND (reference sequence). The V end was cut by 5 bases, the J end by 2 bases, with 9 bases between. The CDR3 has 13 amino acids. This CDR3 reads CASSSRRNTEAFF. In DNA form, the CDR3 reads TGTGCCAGTAGTTCGCGGCGTAACACTGAAGCTTTCTTT.

This clone was seen a few times. The J gene is TRBJ2-2, the V gene TRBV20-1; no reliable D call. CDR1 is DFQATT and CDR2 is SNEGSKA in the germline V gene (reference sequence). The length of the CDR3 is 11 residues. The V end was cut by 7 bases, the J end by 2 bases, with 5 bases between. Here the CDR3 DNA reads TGCAGTGTGATAAACACCGGGGAGCTGTTTTTT. Translated: CSVINTGELFF.

This chain connects TRBV29-1 to TRBJ2-1, with TRBD1 matching 9 bases. V was clipped by 5 bases and J by 4 bases; unmatched bases: 3. The CDR3 is made up of 13 amino acids. Germline V CDR1 and CDR2: SQVTM, ANQGSEA. Written as DNA, the CDR3 is TGCAGCGTTCCCGGGACAGGGTACAATGAGCAGTTCTTC. This codes for CSVPGTGYNEQFF.